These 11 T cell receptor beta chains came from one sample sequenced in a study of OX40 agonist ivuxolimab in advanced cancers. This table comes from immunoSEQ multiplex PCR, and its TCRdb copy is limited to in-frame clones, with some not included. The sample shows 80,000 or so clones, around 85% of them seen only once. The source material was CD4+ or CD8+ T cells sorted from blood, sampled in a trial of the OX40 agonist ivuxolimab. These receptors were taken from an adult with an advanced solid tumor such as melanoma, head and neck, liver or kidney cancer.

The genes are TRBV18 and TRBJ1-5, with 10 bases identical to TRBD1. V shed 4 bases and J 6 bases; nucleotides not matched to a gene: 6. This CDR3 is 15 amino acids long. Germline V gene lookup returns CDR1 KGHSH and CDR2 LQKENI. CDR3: CASSRGTGVTQPQHF. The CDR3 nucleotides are TGTGCCAGCTCACGTGGGACAGGGGTAACTCAGCCCCAGCATTTT.

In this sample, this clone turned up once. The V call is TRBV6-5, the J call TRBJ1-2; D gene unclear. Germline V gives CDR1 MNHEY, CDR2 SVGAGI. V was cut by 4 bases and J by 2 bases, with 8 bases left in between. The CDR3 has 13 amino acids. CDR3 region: CASSSTENYGYTF. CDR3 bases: TGTGCCAGCAGTTCGACGGAGAACTATGGCTACACCTTC.

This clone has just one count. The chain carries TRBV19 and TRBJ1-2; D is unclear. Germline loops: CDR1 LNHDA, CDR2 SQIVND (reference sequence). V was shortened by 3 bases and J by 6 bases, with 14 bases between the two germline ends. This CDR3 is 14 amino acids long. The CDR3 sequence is CASSITGYENGYTF. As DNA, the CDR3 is TGTGCCAGTAGTATCACGGGGTACGAGAATGGCTACACCTTC.

CDR3: CASSEEGGGAIREKLFF. CDR3 nucleotides: TGTGCCAGCAGTGAAGAAGGGGGAGGGGCTATTCGGGAAAAACTGTTTTTT. J is TRBJ1-4 and V is TRBV25-1; tentatively, D is TRBD1 (6 bases). This CDR3 comprises 17 residues. Trimming removed 2 bases from V and 8 bases from J, with 21 bases in between. CDR1 and CDR2 (germline): MGHDK, SYGVNS.

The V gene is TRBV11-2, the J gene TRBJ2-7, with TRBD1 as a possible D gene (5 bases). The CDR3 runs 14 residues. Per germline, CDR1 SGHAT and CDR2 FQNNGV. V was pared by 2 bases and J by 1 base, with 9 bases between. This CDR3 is CASSLSTDSYEQYF. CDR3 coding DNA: TGTGCCAGCAGCTTATCGACAGATTCCTACGAGCAGTACTTC.

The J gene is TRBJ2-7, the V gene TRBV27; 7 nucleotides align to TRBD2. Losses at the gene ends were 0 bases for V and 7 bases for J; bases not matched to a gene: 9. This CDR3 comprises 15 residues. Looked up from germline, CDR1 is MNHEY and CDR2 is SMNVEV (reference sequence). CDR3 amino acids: CASSLSIGKGGEQYF. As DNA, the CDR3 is TGTGCCAGCAGTTTATCGATCGGGAAGGGAGGGGAGCAGTACTTC.

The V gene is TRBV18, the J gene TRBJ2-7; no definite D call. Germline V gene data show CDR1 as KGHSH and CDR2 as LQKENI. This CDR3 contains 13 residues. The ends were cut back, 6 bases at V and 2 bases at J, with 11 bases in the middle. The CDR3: CASSPTDPYEQYF. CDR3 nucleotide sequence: TGTGCCAGCTCCCCTACCGACCCCTACGAGCAGTACTTC.

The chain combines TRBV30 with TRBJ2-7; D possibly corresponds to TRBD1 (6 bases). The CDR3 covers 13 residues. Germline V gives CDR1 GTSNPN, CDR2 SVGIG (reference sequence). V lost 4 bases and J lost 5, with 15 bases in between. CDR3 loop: CAWTRQAPHEQYF. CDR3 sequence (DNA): TGTGCCTGGACCCGACAGGCGCCCCACGAGCAGTACTTC. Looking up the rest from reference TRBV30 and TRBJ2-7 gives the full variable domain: SQTIHQWPATLVQPVGSPLSLECTVEGTSNPNLYWYRQAAGRGLQLLFYSVGIGQISSEVPQNLSASRPQDRQFILSSKKLLLSDSGFYLCAWTRQAPHEQYFGPGTRLTVT.

CDR3 residues: CAWSVLVNTGELFF. CDR3 coding DNA: TGTGCCTGGAGTGTACTGGTGAACACCGGGGAGCTGTTTTTT. V and J are TRBV30 and TRBJ2-2; no clear D gene. Trimming pared 0 bases from V and 1 base from J, leaving 6 bases between. Looked up from germline, CDR1 is GTSNPN and CDR2 is SVGIG (reference sequence). The CDR3 is made up of 14 amino acids.

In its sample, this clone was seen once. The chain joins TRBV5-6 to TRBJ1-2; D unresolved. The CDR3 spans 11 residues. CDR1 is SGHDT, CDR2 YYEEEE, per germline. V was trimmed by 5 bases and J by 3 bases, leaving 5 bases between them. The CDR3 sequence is CASSRDYGYTF. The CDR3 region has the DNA TGTGCCAGCAGTAGGGACTATGGCTACACCTTC.

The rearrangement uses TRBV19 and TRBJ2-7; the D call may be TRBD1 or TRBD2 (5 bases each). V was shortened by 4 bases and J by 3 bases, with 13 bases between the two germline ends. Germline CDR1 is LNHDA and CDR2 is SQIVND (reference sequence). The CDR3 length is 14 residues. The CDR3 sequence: CASSNRDGIYEQYF. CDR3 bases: TGTGCCAGTAGTAACCGGGACGGAATCTACGAGCAGTACTTC. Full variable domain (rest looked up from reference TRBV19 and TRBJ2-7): DGGITQSPKYLFRKEGQNVTLSCEQNLNHDAMYWYRQDPGQGLRLIYYSQIVNDFQKGDIAEGYSVSREKKESFPLTVTSAQKNPTAFYLCASSNRDGIYEQYFGPGTRLTVT.